This TCR beta chain was profiled in a study of blood T cell repertoires in COVID-19. About the study: Samples of COVID-19 (acute and convalescent) were obtained from the United States, Italy and Spain.

The CDR3 covers 18 residues. V was pared by 0 bases and J by 1 base, with 19 bases between. Germline CDR1 reads SGDLS; CDR2 reads YYNGEE. Followed over time, Seattle patients had been enrolled while infection was active. The protocol was immunoSEQ multiplex PCR, while the TCRdb copy is restricted to in-frame clones and leaves out a portion. The profile shows approximately 270,000 clones, about 85% of them singletons. Source material: peripheral blood. J is TRBJ1-1 and V is TRBV9, with a possible D match to TRBD1 (5 bases). The sequence was collected from a human donor with COVID-19, enrolled during active disease. The donor label of this sample is uncertain. The CDR3 protein is CASSVEAGLERQNTEAFF. The CDR3 DNA is TGTGCCAGCAGCGTAGAGGCAGGGTTGGAGCGTCAGAACACTGAAGCTTTCTTT. The full variable domain, in which reference TRBV9 and TRBJ1-1 provide the parts outside the CDR3, is DSGVTQTPKHLITATGQRVTLRCSPRSGDLSVYWYQQSLDQGLQFLIQYYNGEERAKGNILERFSAQQFPDLHSELNLSSLELGDSALYFCASSVEAGLERQNTEAFFGQGTRLTVV.